This T cell receptor beta chain stems from a study of shared clonotypes between healthy human individuals. About the research overall: Plates per donor: three CD4 naive, three CD4 memory, two CD8 naive, one CD8 memory.

Worth noting for this clone: The antigen is unknown.

Profiling relied on immunoSEQ multiplex PCR, and the TCRdb table lists in-frame clones only, not all of them. This table has around 550,000 clones, approximately 95% appearing once. Study-level findings and limits: Generation probabilities of non-shared clonotypes were lower (relative to those shared by all four donors).

This CDR3 has 16 amino acids. CDR1 and CDR2 from the germline V gene are LNHDA and SQIVND (reference sequence). The chain carries TRBV19 and TRBJ2-5, with TRBD2 as a possible D gene (6 bases). The last part of the DNA fits TRBJ2-7 better; the J call may be wrong. The sample was naive CD4+ T cells sorted from blood. Subset of the sample: CD45RA+ positively selected. The TCR sequence derives from a woman aged 25 to 39 in good health. For the CDR3, the DNA is TGTGCCAGTAGTAAGTATTTGGAGGGTGGATTCTACGAGCAGTACTTC. It translates to CASSKYLEGGFYEQYF.